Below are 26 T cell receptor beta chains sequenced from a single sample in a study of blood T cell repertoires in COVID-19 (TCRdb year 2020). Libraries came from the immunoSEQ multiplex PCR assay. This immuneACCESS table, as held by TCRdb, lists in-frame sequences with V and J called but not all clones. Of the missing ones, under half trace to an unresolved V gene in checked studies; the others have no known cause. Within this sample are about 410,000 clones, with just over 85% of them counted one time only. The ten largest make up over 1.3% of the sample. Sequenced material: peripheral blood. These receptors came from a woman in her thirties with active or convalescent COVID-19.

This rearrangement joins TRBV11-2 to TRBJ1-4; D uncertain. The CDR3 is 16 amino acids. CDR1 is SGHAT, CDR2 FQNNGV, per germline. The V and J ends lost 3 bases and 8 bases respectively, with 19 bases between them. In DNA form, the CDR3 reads TGTGCCAGCAGCTTGTCCCCGACTTCCCTCGGGGAAAAACTGTTTTTT. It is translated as CASSLSPTSLGEKLFF.

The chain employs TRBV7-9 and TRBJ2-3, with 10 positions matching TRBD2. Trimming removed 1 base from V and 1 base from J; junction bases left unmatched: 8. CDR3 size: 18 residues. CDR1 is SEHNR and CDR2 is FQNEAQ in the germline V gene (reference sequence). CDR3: CASSLERILAGGTDTQYF. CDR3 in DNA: TGTGCCAGCAGCTTAGAGCGGATTCTAGCGGGAGGCACAGATACGCAGTATTTT.

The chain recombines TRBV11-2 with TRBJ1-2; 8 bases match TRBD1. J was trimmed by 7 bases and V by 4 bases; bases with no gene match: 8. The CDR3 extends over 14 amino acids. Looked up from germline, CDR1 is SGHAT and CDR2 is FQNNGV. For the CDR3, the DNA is TGTGCCAGCAGCTACGCCACAGGGGGATCTGGCTACACCTTC. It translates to CASSYATGGSGYTF.

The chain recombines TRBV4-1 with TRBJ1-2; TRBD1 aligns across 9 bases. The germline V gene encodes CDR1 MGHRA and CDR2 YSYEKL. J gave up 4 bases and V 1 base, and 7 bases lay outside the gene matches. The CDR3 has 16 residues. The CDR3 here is CASSQGPRDRAYGYTF. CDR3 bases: TGCGCCAGCAGCCAAGGGCCCCGGGACAGGGCCTATGGCTACACCTTC.

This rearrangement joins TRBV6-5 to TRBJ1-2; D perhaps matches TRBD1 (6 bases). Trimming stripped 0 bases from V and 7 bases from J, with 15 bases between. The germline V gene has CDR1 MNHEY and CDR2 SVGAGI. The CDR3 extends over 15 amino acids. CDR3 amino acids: CASSYSSGGLGGYTF. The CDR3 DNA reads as TGTGCCAGCAGTTACTCGTCCGGGGGGCTCGGTGGCTACACCTTC.

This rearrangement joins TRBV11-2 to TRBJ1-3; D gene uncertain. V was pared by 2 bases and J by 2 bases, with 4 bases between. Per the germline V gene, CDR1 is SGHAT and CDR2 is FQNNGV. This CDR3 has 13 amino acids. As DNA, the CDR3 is TGTGCCAGCAGCTTATCTCCTGGAAACACCATATATTTT. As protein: CASSLSPGNTIYF.

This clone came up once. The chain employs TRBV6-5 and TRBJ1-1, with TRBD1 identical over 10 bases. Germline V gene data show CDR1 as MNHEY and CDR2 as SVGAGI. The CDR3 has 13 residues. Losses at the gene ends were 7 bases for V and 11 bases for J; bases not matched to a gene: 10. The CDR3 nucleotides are TGTGCCAGCATCGACAGGGGGCGCTCGGACGCTTTCTTT. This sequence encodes CASIDRGRSDAFF.

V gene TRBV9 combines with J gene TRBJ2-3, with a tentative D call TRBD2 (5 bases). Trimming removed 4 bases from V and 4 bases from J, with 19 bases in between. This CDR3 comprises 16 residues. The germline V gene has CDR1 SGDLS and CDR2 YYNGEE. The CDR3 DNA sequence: TGTGCCAGCAGCACCCTTAACCCTCGGGATTCAGATACGCAGTATTTT. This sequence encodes CASSTLNPRDSDTQYF.

The CDR3 DNA is TGTGCCAGCAGCTTGACAGGGGGCCCAGAGACCCAGTACTTC. Amino acids: CASSLTGGPETQYF. This chain joins TRBV7-9 and TRBJ2-5; TRBD1 matches 10 bases. The CDR3 consists of 14 residues. The V gene's germline CDR1 is SEHNR and CDR2 FQNEAQ (reference sequence). Trimming took 3 bases from V and 4 from J; bases not matched to a gene: 2.

The CDR3 loop is CASSSSATSSRRAGANVLTF. For the CDR3, the DNA is TGTGCCAGCAGTTCCTCGGCGACGAGCAGTCGCCGGGCTGGGGCCAACGTCCTGACTTTC. This chain joins TRBV27 and TRBJ2-6; D is uncertain. Deletions cut 4 bases from V and 2 bases from J, with 24 bases between. Germline CDR1 MNHEY, CDR2 SMNVEV (reference sequence). The length of the CDR3 is 20 residues.

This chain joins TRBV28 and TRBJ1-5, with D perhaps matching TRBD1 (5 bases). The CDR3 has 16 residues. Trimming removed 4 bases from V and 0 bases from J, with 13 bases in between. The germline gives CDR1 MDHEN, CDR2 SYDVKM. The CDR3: CASSSGGGFSNQPQHF. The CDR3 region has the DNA TGTGCCAGCAGTTCCGGGGGGGGATTTAGCAATCAGCCCCAGCATTTT.

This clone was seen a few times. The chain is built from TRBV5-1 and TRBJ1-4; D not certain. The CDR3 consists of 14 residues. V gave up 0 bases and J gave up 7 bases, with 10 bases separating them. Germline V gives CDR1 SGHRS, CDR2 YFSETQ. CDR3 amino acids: CASSLGTVGEKLFF. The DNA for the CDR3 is TGCGCCAGCAGCTTGGGTACAGTGGGTGAAAAACTGTTTTTT.

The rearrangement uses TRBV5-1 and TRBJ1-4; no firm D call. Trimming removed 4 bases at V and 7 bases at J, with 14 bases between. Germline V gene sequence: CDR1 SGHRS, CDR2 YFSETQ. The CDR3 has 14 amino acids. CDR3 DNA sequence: TGCGCCAGCAGCACCGGCTCGCGGCCTGAAAAACTGTTTTTT. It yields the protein CASSTGSRPEKLFF.

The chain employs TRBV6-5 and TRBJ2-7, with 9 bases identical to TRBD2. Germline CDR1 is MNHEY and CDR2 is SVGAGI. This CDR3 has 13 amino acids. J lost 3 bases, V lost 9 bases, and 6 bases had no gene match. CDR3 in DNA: TGTGCCAGTAGAGATAGCGGGAGCTACGAGCAGTACTTC. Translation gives CASRDSGSYEQYF.

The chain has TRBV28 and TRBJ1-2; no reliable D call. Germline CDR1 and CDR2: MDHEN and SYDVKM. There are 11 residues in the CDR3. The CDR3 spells CVILAGPGYTF. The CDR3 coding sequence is TGTGTCATACTGGCAGGACCGGGATACACCTTC.

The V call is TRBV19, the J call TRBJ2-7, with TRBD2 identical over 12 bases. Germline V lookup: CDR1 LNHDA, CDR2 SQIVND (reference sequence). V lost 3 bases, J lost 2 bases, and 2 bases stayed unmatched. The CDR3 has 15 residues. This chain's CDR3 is CASSISSGGAYEQYF. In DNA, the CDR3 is TGTGCCAGTAGTATCTCTAGCGGGGGGGCCTACGAGCAGTACTTC. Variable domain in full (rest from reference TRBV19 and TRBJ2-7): DGGITQSPKYLFRKEGQNVTLSCEQNLNHDAMYWYRQDPGQGLRLIYYSQIVNDFQKGDIAEGYSVSREKKESFPLTVTSAQKNPTAFYLCASSISSGGAYEQYFGPGTRLTVT.

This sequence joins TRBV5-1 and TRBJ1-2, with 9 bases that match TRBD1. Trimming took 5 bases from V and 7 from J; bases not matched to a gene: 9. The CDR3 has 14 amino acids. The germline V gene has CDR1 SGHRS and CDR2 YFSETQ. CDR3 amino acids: CASSNTGTGFGYTF. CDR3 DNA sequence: TGCGCCAGCAGTAATACCGGGACAGGGTTTGGCTACACCTTC.

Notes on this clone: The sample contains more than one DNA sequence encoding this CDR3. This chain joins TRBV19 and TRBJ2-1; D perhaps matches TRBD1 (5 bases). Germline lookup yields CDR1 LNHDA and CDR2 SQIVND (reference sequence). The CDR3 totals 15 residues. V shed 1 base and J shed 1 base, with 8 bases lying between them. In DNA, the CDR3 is TGTGCCAGTAGTATAGCTTCAGGGTCCTACAATGAGCAGTTCTTC. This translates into CASSIASGSYNEQFF.

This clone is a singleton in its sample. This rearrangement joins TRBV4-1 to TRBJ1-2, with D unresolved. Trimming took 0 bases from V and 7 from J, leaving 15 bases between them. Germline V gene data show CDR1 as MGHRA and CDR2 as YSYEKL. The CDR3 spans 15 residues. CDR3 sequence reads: CASSQDPGPAVGYTF. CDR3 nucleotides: TGCGCCAGCAGCCAAGATCCCGGACCAGCGGTTGGCTACACCTTC.

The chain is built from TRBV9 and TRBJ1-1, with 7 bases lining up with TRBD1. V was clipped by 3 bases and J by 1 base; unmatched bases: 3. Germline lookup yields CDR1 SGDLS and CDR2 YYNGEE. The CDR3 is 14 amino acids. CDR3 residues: CASSGNRGNTEAFF. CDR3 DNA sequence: TGTGCCAGCAGCGGTAACAGGGGGAACACTGAAGCTTTCTTT.

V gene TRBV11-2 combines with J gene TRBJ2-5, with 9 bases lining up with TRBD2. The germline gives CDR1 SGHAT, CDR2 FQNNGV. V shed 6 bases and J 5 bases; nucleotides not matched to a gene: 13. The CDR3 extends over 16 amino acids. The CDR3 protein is CASRPTSGSNWETQYF. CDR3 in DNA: TGTGCCAGCAGACCCACTAGCGGGTCTAACTGGGAGACCCAGTACTTC.

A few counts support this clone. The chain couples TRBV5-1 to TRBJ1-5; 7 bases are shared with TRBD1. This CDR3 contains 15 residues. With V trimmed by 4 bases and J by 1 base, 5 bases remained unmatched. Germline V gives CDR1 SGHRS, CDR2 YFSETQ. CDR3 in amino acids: CASSKETGSNQPQHF. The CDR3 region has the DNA TGCGCCAGCAGCAAAGAGACAGGGAGCAATCAGCCCCAGCATTTT.

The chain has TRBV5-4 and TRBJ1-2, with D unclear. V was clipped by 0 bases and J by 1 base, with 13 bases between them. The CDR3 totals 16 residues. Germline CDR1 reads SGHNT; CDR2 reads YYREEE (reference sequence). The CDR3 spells CASSLGAALLNYGYTF. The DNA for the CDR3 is TGTGCCAGCAGCTTGGGGGCAGCTCTCCTTAACTATGGCTACACCTTC.

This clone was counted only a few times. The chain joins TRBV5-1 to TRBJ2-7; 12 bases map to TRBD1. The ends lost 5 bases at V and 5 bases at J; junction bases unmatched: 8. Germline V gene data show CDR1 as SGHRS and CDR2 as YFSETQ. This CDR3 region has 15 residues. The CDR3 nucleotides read TGCGCCAGCAGTGCTACGGGACAGGGGGCCCACGAGCAGTACTTC. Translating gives CASSATGQGAHEQYF.

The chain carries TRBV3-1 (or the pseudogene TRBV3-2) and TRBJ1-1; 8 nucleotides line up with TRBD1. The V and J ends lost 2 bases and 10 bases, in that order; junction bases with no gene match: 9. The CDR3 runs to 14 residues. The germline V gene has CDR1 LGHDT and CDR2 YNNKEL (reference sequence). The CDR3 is CASSQWVGQGAAFF. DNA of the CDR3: TGTGCCAGCAGCCAATGGGTTGGACAGGGAGCAGCTTTCTTT.

In DNA, the CDR3 is TGTGCCAGCAGCGACTGGAAGAACTATGGCTACACCTTC. As protein: CASSDWKNYGYTF. The chain employs TRBV7-9 and TRBJ1-2; D uncertain. The CDR3 extends over 13 amino acids. The V end lost 5 bases, the J end lost 2 bases, and 9 bases lay between the germline ends. Germline V lookup: CDR1 SEHNR, CDR2 FQNEAQ (reference sequence). The complete variable domain, with remaining parts taken from reference TRBV7-9 and TRBJ1-2, reads DTGVSQNPRHKITKRGQNVTFRCDPISEHNRLYWYRQTLGQGPEFLTYFQNEAQLEKSRLLSDRFSAERPKGSFSTLEIQRTEQGDSAMYLCASSDWKNYGYTFGSGTRLTVV.